This T cell receptor (beta chain) was recovered during a study of T cell repertoires in cytomegalovirus infection. Across the whole study: From public TCR beta signatures came an indication of both CMV infection and matching HLA type. General observations from the study: It was HLA-C-restricted CMV-specific TCR beta clonotypes that dominated the response ex vivo.

Concerning this clonotype: The antigen is undetermined.

The length of the CDR3 is 15 residues. CDR1 and CDR2 (germline): MNHEY, SVGEGT. J lost 2 bases, V lost 4 bases, and 6 bases had no gene match. In TCRdb, the reads were re-called with MiXCR into one record per CDR3 protein. This table holds about a million distinct CDR3 sequences, approximately 32% found once. This receptor was obtained from a human donor in good health (CMV status not recorded). Some clones in this sample may be carry-over from other donors' samples. This rearrangement joins TRBV6-2 or TRBV6-3 to TRBJ2-7; 9 bases are a match to TRBD1. The source material was cultured CD8+ T cells from PBMCs, sampled from culture after CMV antigen stimulation. In nucleotides, the CDR3 is TGTGCCAGCAGTTCCCGAGGGACAGGGCCCTACGAGCAGTACTTC. Its translation: CASSSRGTGPYEQYF.